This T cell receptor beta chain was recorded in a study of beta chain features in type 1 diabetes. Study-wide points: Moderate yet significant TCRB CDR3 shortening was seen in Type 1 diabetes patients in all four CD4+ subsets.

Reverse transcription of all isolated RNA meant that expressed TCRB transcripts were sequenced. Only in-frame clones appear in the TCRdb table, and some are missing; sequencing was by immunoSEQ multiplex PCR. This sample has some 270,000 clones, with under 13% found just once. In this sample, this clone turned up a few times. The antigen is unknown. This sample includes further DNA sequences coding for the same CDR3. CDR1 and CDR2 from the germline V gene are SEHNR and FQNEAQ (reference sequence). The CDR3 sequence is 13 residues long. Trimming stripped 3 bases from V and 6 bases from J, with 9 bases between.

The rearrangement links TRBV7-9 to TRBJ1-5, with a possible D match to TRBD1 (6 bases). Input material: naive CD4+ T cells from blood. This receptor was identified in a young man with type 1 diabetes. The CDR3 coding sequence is TGTGCCAGCAGCTTGCAGGGGAGTCAGCCCCAGCATTTT. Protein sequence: CASSLQGSQPQHF.